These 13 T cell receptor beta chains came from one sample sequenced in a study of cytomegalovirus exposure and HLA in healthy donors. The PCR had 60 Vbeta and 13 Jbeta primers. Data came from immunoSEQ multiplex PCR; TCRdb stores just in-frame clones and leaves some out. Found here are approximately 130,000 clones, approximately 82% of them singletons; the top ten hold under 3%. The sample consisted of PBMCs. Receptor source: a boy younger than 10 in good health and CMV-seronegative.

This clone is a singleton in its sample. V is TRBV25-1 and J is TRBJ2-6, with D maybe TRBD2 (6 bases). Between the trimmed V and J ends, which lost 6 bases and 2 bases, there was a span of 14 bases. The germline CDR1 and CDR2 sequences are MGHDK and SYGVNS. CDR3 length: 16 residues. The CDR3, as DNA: TGTGCCAGCAGAGTGAATGGCGGGACTGGGGCCAACGTCCTGACTTTC. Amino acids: CASRVNGGTGANVLTF.

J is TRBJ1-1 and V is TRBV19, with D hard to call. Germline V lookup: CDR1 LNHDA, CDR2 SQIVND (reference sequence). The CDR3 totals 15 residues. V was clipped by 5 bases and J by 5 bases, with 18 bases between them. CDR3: CASSPGLFLGTEAFF. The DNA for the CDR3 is TGTGCCAGTAGTCCCGGACTTTTTCTGGGAACTGAAGCTTTCTTT.

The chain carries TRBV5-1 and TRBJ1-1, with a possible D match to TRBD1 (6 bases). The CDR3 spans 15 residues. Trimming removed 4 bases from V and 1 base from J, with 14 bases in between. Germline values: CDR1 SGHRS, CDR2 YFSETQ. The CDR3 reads CASSPGGHWNTEAFF. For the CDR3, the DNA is TGCGCCAGCAGCCCTGGGGGACACTGGAACACTGAAGCTTTCTTT.

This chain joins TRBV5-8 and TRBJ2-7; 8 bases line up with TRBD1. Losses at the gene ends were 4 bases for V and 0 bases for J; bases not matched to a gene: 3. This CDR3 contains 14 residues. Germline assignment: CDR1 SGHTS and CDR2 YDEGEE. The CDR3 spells CASSVTGVSYEQYF. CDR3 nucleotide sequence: TGTGCCAGCAGCGTGACAGGGGTCTCCTACGAGCAGTACTTC. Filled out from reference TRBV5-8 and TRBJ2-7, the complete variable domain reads EAGVTQSPTHLIKTRGQQATLRCSPISGHTSVYWYQQALGLGLQFLLWYDEGEERNRGNFPPRFSGRQFPNYSSELNVNALELEDSALYLCASSVTGVSYEQYFGPGTRLTVT.

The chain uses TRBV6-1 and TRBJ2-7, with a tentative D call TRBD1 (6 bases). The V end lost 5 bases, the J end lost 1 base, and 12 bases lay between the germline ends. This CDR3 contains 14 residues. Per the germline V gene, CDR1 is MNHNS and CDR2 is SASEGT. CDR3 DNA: TGTGCCAGCAGTAATGGGGACAAATCCTACGAGCAGTACGTC. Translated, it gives CASSNGDKSYEQYV.

The CDR3 here is CASSFSGLDNRAFF. The CDR3 DNA is TGTGCCAGCAGCTTTTCAGGTTTAGACAATAGAGCTTTCTTT. V is TRBV7-9 and J is TRBJ1-1; D gene uncertain. CDR3 length: 14 amino acids. The V gene lost 3 bases and the J gene lost 10 bases, with 18 bases spanning the gap. Germline V gene lookup returns CDR1 SEHNR and CDR2 FQNEAQ (reference sequence).

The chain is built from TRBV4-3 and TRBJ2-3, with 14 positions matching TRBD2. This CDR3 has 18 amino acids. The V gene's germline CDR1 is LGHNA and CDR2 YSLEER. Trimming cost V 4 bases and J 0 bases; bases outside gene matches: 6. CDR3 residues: CASSPGLAGGPSTDTQYF. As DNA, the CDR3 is TGCGCCAGCAGCCCCGGACTAGCGGGGGGACCTAGCACAGATACGCAGTATTTT.

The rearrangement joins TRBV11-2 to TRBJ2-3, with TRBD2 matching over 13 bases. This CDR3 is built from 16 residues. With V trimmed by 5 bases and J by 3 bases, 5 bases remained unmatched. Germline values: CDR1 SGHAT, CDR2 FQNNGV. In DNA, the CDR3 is TGTGCCAGCAGCCCAACTAGCGGGAGGGCAACAGATACGCAGTATTTT. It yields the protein CASSPTSGRATDTQYF.

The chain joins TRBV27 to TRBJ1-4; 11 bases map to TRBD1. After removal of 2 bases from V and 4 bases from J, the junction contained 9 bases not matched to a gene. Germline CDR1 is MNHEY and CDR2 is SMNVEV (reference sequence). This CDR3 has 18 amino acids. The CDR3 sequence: CASSLGGGQGAYNEKLFF. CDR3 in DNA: TGTGCCAGCAGTTTAGGAGGAGGACAGGGGGCCTATAATGAAAAACTGTTTTTT.

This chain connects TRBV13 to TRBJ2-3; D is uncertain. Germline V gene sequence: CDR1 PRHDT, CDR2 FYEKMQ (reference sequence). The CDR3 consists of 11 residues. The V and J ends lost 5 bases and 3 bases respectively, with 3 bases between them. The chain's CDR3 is CASSVTDTQYF. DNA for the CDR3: TGTGCCAGCAGCGTAACAGATACGCAGTATTTT.

The CDR3 loop reads CASSEGLAEPYEQYV. The CDR3 DNA is TGTGCCAGCAGTGAGGGACTAGCGGAACCTTACGAGCAGTACGTC. The chain has TRBV6-1 and TRBJ2-7; TRBD2 agrees at 11 bases. After removal of 3 bases from V and 4 bases from J, the junction contained 5 bases not matched to a gene. The CDR3 totals 15 residues. Per the germline V gene, CDR1 is MNHNS and CDR2 is SASEGT.

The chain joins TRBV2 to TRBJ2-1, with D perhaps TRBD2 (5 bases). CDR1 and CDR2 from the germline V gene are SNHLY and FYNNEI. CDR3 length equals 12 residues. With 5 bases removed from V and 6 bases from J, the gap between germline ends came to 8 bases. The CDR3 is CASSKAGNEQFF. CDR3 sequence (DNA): TGTGCCAGCAGTAAGGCGGGCAATGAGCAGTTCTTC.

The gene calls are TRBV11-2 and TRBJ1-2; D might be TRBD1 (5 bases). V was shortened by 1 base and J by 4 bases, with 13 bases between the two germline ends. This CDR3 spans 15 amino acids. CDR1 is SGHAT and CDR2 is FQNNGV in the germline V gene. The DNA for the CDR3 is TGTGCCAGCAGCTTAGCGGGGGGTACTCTCTATGGCTACACCTTC. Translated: CASSLAGGTLYGYTF.